These 26 T cell receptor beta chains were sequenced from one sample in a study of blood T cells in healthy people across ages. Primed by a sample-barcoded 5' primer and a J-beta primer mix, a second PCR proceeded for 7 to 11 cycles. TCRdb itself ran the 5' RACE reads through MiXCR, one entry per CDR3 protein. This table has around 850,000 distinct CDR3 sequences, about 36% appearing once. Sequences were obtained from blood. Receptors were obtained from a man between 18 and 35 years old in good health.

Worth noting for this clonotype: A read error may produce the germline difference seen at one junction end. This rearrangement joins TRBV6-1 to TRBJ2-7, with 9 nucleotides matching TRBD1. The closer fit of TRBJ2-5 to the DNA end suggests the J call may be wrong. The CDR3 length is 16 residues. Germline V gives CDR1 MNHNS, CDR2 SASEGT. In DNA, the CDR3 is TGTGCCGGCAGTGAGTTACAGGGGGCCTTTAAAGAGACCCAGTACTTC. Translating it yields CAGSELQGAFKETQYF.

This clonotype was found a few times. The gene calls are TRBV4-2 and TRBJ1-1, with TRBD1 as a possible D gene (6 bases). Trimming took off 0 bases at V and 7 bases at J, with 12 bases between the two ends. Germline V gene sequence: CDR1 LGHNA, CDR2 YNFKEQ. The length of the CDR3 is 14 residues. CDR3 bases: TGTGCCAGCAGCCAAGATCCTCGGACAGATGAAGCTTTCTTT. Translation: CASSQDPRTDEAFF.

Of note for this clonotype: Given a much more abundant clone one base away, this may be a read error. This sequence joins TRBV20-1 and TRBJ1-2, with a tentative D call TRBD1 (5 bases). Per the germline V gene, CDR1 is DFQATT and CDR2 is SNEGSKA (reference sequence). The CDR3 is made up of 14 amino acids. DNA of the CDR3: TGCAGTGCGCAGACTGGGACGGCCGTCGATGGCTACATCTTC. Translating it yields CSAQTGTAVDGYIF.

This chain links TRBV14 with TRBJ1-3; TRBD1 is a possible D gene (6 bases). V lost 4 bases and J 0 bases, leaving 16 bases between the germline ends. The CDR3 has 17 residues. Per germline, CDR1 SGHDN and CDR2 FVKESK. CDR3 residues: CASSPTGQPGSGNTIYF. The CDR3, as DNA: TGTGCCAGCAGCCCTACTGGACAGCCCGGCTCTGGAAACACCATATATTTT.

This chain uses TRBV20-1 with TRBJ2-1; no clear D gene. Germline lookup yields CDR1 DFQATT and CDR2 SNEGSKA (reference sequence). CDR3 length equals 13 residues. The CDR3 spells CSGLSLNYNEQFF. The CDR3 bases are TGCAGCGGCCTTTCACTTAATTACAATGAGCAGTTCTTC.

This clonotype was detected ten times or more. J is TRBJ2-6 and V is TRBV20-1; no clear D. Trimming shortened V by 0 bases and J by 4 bases, and 10 bases separated the two germline ends. This CDR3 has 15 residues. The V gene's germline CDR1 is DFQATT and CDR2 SNEGSKA (reference sequence). Here the CDR3 DNA reads TGCAGTGCTAGAGATGACACTTCCGGGGCCAACGTCCTGACTTTC. Translating it yields CSARDDTSGANVLTF.

Remarks on this clonotype: A read error may be the cause here, since a much bigger clone is one base away. This chain links TRBV12-3 or TRBV12-4 with TRBJ1-2; 7 bases line up with TRBD1. Trimming removed 11 bases from V and 2 bases from J; junction bases left unmatched: 11. The CDR3 is made up of 14 amino acids. Here the CDR3 reads CASHGEGANYGYTF. CDR3 DNA sequence: TGTGCCTCACACGGGGAGGGGGCGAACTATGGCTACACCTTC.

There are a few counts of this clonotype. The chain couples TRBV6-6 to TRBJ2-7; TRBD1 matches 9 bases. TRBJ2-4 explains the end of the DNA better; the J call may be wrong. This CDR3 contains 14 residues. Germline lookup yields CDR1 MNHNY and CDR2 SVGAGI (reference sequence). CDR3 DNA sequence: TGTGCCAGCAGTACAGGGGGCGACAAAAACATTCAGTACTTC. It yields the protein CASSTGGDKNIQYF.

Ten or more counts support this clonotype. J is TRBJ1-6 and V is TRBV4-2; D call uncertain. The V end was cut by 0 bases, the J end by 8 bases, with 26 bases between. This CDR3 is 20 amino acids long. The V gene's germline CDR1 is LGHNA and CDR2 YNFKEQ. CDR3 DNA: TGTGCCAGCAGCCAAGATTTATCGGGCGTAACGGGATCCGTATATTCACCCCTCCACTTT. Amino acid sequence: CASSQDLSGVTGSVYSPLHF.

At least ten counts were recorded for this clonotype. The chain couples TRBV12-3 or TRBV12-4 to TRBJ2-1; D perhaps matches TRBD2 (6 bases). The V and J ends lost 4 bases and 7 bases respectively, with 14 bases between them. The CDR3 contains 14 residues. CDR3 DNA: TGTGCCAGCAGTTGGCGGACTGGGGGGAATGAGCAGTTCTTC. This gives the protein CASSWRTGGNEQFF.

This clonotype turned up a few times. This chain links TRBV3-1 with TRBJ1-2; possibly TRBD1 for D (6 bases). The CDR3 is made up of 15 amino acids. The V gene's germline CDR1 is LGHDT and CDR2 YNNKEL (reference sequence). V was trimmed by 0 bases and J by 8 bases, leaving 16 bases between them. The CDR3 DNA is TGTGCCAGCAGCCAAGATGGACAGCTCCCACCGGGCTACACCTTC. This sequence encodes CASSQDGQLPPGYTF. Combining the CDR3 with reference TRBV3-1 and TRBJ1-2 gives the whole variable domain DTAVSQTPKYLVTQMGNDKSIKCEQNLGHDTMYWYKQDSKKFLKIMFSYNNKELIINETVPNRFSPKSPDKAHLNLHINSLELGDSAVYFCASSQDGQLPPGYTFGSGTRLTVV.

This clonotype was seen more than once but under ten times. This rearrangement joins TRBV12-3 or TRBV12-4 to TRBJ2-7; TRBD1 matches 7 bases. The junction had 5 bases not matched to a gene; V was cut back by 5 bases and J by 4 bases. The CDR3 extends over 13 amino acids. CDR3 sequence (DNA): TGTGCCAGCAGTGCCGGACAGGCGTACGAGCAGTACTTC. Translation: CASSAGQAYEQYF.

This clonotype was counted only a few times. The rearrangement links TRBV30 to TRBJ1-2; D might be TRBD1 (5 bases). There are 12 residues in the CDR3. Trimming stripped 4 bases from V and 8 bases from J, with 14 bases between. The germline gives CDR1 GTSNPN, CDR2 SVGIG (reference sequence). CDR3 residues: CAWKRDGGGYTF. Here the CDR3 DNA reads TGTGCCTGGAAGAGGGACGGTGGGGGCTACACCTTC.

This clonotype was counted a few times. The chain combines TRBV4-3 with TRBJ1-6; D uncertain. V lost 0 bases to trimming and J lost 7 bases, with 7 bases between them. From germline, CDR1 is LGHNA and CDR2 YSLEER. The CDR3 runs 14 residues. In DNA, the CDR3 is TGCGCCAGCAGCCAAGATTTCGGCAATTCACCCCTCCACTTT. Amino acid sequence: CASSQDFGNSPLHF.

The chain recombines TRBV7-9 with TRBJ1-2; D may be TRBD1 (6 bases). This CDR3 contains 14 residues. Deletions cut 5 bases from V and 8 bases from J, with 18 bases between. Germline CDR1 SEHNR, CDR2 FQNEAQ (reference sequence). As DNA, the CDR3 is TGTGCCAGCAGCGCAGACAGGCCCCTATGGGGCTACACCTTC. This sequence encodes CASSADRPLWGYTF.

This clonotype has a count of ten or more. The genes are TRBV7-2 and TRBJ1-2; D remains ambiguous. V was pared by 8 bases and J by 4 bases, with 14 bases between. The V gene's germline CDR1 is SGHTA and CDR2 FQGNSA. The CDR3 totals 13 residues. The CDR3 nucleotides are TGTGCCAGCGAGCAGGCGGGAGGCTATGGCTACACCTTC. It encodes CASEQAGGYGYTF.

In its sample, this clonotype was seen a few times. The V call is TRBV9, the J call TRBJ2-7, with D possibly matching TRBD1 (5 bases). The germline V gene encodes CDR1 SGDLS and CDR2 YYNGEE. Trimming took 0 bases from V and 1 from J, leaving 11 bases between them. The CDR3 is 15 amino acids. Written as DNA, the CDR3 is TGTGCCAGCAGCGTAGCTCCCCAGGGTTCCTACGAGCAGTACTTC. It yields the protein CASSVAPQGSYEQYF.

The chain recombines TRBV5-6 with TRBJ2-3; D is possibly TRBD2 (7 bases). This CDR3 spans 14 amino acids. Trimming took 2 bases from V and 2 from J, leaving 9 bases between them. Germline CDR1 SGHDT, CDR2 YYEEEE. The DNA for the CDR3 is TGTGCCAGCAGCTTCGCGGGGGCCACAGATACGCAGTATTTT. Its protein product is CASSFAGATDTQYF.

This chain connects TRBV5-1 to TRBJ2-3; no firm D call. Trimming shortened V by 2 bases and J by 3 bases, and 10 bases separated the two germline ends. Germline CDR1 reads SGHRS; CDR2 reads YFSETQ. The CDR3 is 14 amino acids. CDR3 protein: CASSFRLATDTQYF. The CDR3 DNA follows: TGCGCCAGCAGCTTTCGTTTAGCAACAGATACGCAGTATTTT.

The genes are TRBV27 and TRBJ2-1; D is unclear. This CDR3 comprises 12 residues. The germline V gene encodes CDR1 MNHEY and CDR2 SMNVEV (reference sequence). Deletions cut 5 bases from V and 10 bases from J, with 12 bases between. CDR3 protein: CASSPGPEEQFF. The CDR3 DNA reads as TGTGCCAGCAGTCCGGGCCCCGAGGAGCAGTTCTTC.

The table lists this clonotype with a few counts. The chain carries TRBV20-1 and TRBJ1-5; 8 nucleotides match TRBD1. CDR3 length equals 15 residues. Germline CDR1 DFQATT, CDR2 SNEGSKA (reference sequence). V was pared by 2 bases and J by 3 bases, with 6 bases of the junction left unmatched. The CDR3 sequence is CSARWPGQVNQPQHF. CDR3 sequence (DNA): TGCAGTGCTAGATGGCCGGGACAGGTCAATCAGCCCCAGCATTTT.

The chain recombines TRBV12-3 or TRBV12-4 with TRBJ1-1; D is unclear. V lost 3 bases and J 6 bases, leaving 8 bases between the germline ends. The length of the CDR3 is 12 residues. This CDR3 is CASSFSGAEAFF. The CDR3 DNA follows: TGTGCCAGCAGTTTCTCTGGAGCTGAAGCTTTCTTT.

In this sample, this clonotype turned up a few times. The V gene is TRBV10-3, the J gene TRBJ1-1; 9 bases map to TRBD1. In germline, CDR1 is ENHRY, CDR2 SYGVKD. The CDR3 runs to 14 residues. Unmatched junction bases numbered 6, after V lost 5 bases and J lost 5 bases. The CDR3 DNA sequence: TGTGCCATCAGTCCGGGACAGGGTACTACTGAAGCTTTCTTT. Amino acid sequence: CAISPGQGTTEAFF.

V and J are TRBV25-1 and TRBJ2-7; possibly TRBD1 or TRBD2 for D (5 bases each). The CDR3 contains 14 residues. In germline, CDR1 is MGHDK, CDR2 SYGVNS. Trimming stripped 5 bases from V and 2 bases from J, with 13 bases between. DNA for the CDR3: TGTGCCAGCAGTCAGGGACCGAGACCCTACGAGCAGTACTTC. It is translated as CASSQGPRPYEQYF.

The chain combines TRBV13 with TRBJ2-1, with D perhaps being TRBD1 or TRBD2 (6 bases each). The V end was cut by 2 bases, the J end by 0 bases, with 14 bases between. This CDR3 has 17 residues. The V gene's germline CDR1 is PRHDT and CDR2 FYEKMQ (reference sequence). The CDR3 loop is CASSLKGGGNSYNEQFF. CDR3 in DNA: TGTGCCAGCAGCTTAAAGGGGGGCGGGAACTCCTACAATGAGCAGTTCTTC.

The CDR3 sequence is CASSPGTGTRCEAFF. CDR3 bases: TGTGCCAGCAGTCCAGGGACAGGGACCCGGTGTGAGGCGTTCTTC. This chain joins TRBV12-3 or TRBV12-4 and TRBJ2-1; TRBD1 matches 9 bases. With V trimmed by 5 bases and J by 15 bases, 17 bases remained unmatched. The CDR3 covers 15 residues.